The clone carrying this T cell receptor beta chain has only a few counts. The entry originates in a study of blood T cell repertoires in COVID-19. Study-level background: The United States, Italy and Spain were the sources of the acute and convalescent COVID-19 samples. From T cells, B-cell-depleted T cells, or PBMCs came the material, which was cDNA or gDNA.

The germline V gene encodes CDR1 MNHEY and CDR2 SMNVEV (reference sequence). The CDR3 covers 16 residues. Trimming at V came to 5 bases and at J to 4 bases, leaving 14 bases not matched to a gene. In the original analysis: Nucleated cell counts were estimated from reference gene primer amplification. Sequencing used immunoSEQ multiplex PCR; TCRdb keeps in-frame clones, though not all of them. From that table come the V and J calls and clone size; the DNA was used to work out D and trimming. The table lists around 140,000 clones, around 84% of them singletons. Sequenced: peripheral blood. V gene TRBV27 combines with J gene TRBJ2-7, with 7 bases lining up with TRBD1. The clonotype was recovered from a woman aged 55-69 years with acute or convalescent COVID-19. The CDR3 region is CASSRWVDRLRYEQYF. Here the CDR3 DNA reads TGTGCCAGCAGTCGGTGGGTGGACAGGCTAAGGTACGAGCAGTACTTC.